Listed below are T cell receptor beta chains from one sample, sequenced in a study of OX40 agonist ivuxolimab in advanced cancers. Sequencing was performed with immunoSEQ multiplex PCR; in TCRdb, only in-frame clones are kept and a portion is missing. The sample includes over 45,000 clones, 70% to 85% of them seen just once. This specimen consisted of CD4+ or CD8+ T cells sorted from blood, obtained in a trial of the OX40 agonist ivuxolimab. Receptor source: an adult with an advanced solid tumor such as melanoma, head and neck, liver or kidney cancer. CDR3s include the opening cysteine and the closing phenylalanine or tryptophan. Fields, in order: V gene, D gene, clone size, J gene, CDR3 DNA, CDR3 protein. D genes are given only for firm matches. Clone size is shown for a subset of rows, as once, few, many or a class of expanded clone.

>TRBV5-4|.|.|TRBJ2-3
TGTGCCAGCAGTCCGGAATACACAGATACGCAGTATTTT
CASSPEYTDTQYF
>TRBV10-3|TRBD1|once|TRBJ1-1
TGTGCCATCAGTGAGCGGGGACAGAGGACTGAAGCTTTCTTT
CAISERGQRTEAFF
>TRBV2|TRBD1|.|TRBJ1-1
TGTGCCAGCAGGTACAGGGGGAAGACTGAAGCTTTCTTT
CASRYRGKTEAFF
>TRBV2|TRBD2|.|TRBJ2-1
TGTGCCAGCAGTGTCCCGGGACTAGCGGGTTCGAGCTCCTACAATGAGCAGTTCTTC
CASSVPGLAGSSSYNEQFF
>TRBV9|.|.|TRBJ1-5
TGTGCCAGCAGCGCAGAAGGGGTACAACATCAGCCCCAGCATTTT
CASSAEGVQHQPQHF
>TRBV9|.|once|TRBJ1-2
TGTGCCAGCAGCGCCCGACTACAGGGACCCACGAACTATGGCTACACCTTC
CASSARLQGPTNYGYTF
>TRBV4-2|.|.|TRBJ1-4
TGTGCCAGCAGCCAAGTCGCTGGCGCAACTAATGAAAAACTGTTTTTT
CASSQVAGATNEKLFF
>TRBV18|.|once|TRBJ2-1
TGTGCCAGCTCACCAGGGGCCTACAATGAGCAGTTCTTC
CASSPGAYNEQFF
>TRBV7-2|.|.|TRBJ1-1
TGTGCCAGCAGCGTCAGGAGGTTGAACACTGAAGCTTTCTTT
CASSVRRLNTEAFF
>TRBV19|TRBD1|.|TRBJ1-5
TGTGCCAGTAGTACACGACAGGGCGGTATCCCCAATCAGCCCCAGCATTTT
CASSTRQGGIPNQPQHF
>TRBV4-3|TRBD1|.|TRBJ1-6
TGCGCCAGCAGCCGTCGGGACAGCATGAATTCACCCCTCCACTTT
CASSRRDSMNSPLHF
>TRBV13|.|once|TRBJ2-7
TGTGCCAGCAGCCATTCTGTAGTCTCCTCCTACGAGCAGTACTTC
CASSHSVVSSYEQYF
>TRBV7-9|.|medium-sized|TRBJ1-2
TGTGCCAGCAGCTTAGAGGCAGGTCCTTATGGCTACACCTTC
CASSLEAGPYGYTF
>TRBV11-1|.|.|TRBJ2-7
TGTGCCAGCAGCTCCGACAGAGACGAGCAGTACTTC
CASSSDRDEQYF
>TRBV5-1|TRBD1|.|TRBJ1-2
TGCGCCAGCAGCTTGGCCGCGGGACAGGGTGGATATGGCTACACCTTC
CASSLAAGQGGYGYTF
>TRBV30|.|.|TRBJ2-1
TGTGCCTGGAGTCCGGGGCGGGGGCAGTTCTTC
CAWSPGRGQFF
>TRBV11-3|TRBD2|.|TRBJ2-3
TGTGCCAGCAGCAAGCGGGGGGGCGAGATAGATACGCAGTATTTT
CASSKRGGEIDTQYF
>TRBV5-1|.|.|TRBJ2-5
TGCGCCAGCAGCTTCATCGGGGAGGCGCAAGAGACCCAGTACTTC
CASSFIGEAQETQYF
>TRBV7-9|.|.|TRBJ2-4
TGTGCCAGCAGCGTTACGGACAGAAACCCCGGTGGCATTCAGTATTTC
CASSVTDRNPGGIQYF
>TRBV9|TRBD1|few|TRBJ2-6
TGTGCCAGCAGCGCTTCGGGACAGTACTCTGGGGCCAACGTCCTGACTTTC
CASSASGQYSGANVLTF
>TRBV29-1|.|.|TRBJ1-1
TGCAGCGCCGGGACACACAGTCCGAACACTGAAGCTTTCTTT
CSAGTHSPNTEAFF
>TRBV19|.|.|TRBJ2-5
TGTGCCAGTAGATCGGTGTGGGAAGACCAAGAGACCCAGTACTTC
CASRSVWEDQETQYF
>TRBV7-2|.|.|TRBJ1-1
TGTGCCAGCAGGGACGCGGGCCGCAATGAAGCTTTCTTT
CASRDAGRNEAFF
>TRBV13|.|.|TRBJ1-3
TGTGCCAGCAGTCGGCCTGGAAACACCATATATTTT
CASSRPGNTIYF
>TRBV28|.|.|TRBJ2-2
TGTGCCAGCAGTCCCCCTGCGAGTCGATCCGGGGAGCTGTTTTTT
CASSPPASRSGELFF
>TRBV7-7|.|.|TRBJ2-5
TGTGCTAGCAGCTCAGGGGCGTGGGAGACCCAGTACTTC
CASSSGAWETQYF
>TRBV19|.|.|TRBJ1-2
TGTGCCAGTAGAAAGTTGGAGGGAAGCTATGGCTACACCTTC
CASRKLEGSYGYTF
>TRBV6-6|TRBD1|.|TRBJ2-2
TGTGCCAGCAGTCCAGGACAGGGAAAAACCGGGGAGCTGTTTTTT
CASSPGQGKTGELFF
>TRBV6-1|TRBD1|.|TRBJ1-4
TGTGCCAGCAGTGAGAACAGGGGAGGAAAACTGTTTTTT
CASSENRGGKLFF
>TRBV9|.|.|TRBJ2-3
TGTGCCAGCAGCGGCCCAGGAACAGATACGCAGTATTTT
CASSGPGTDTQYF
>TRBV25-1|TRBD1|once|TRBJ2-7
TGTGCCAGCAGCCCAACCGGAGGGACAGGGAGCGAGCAGTACTTC
CASSPTGGTGSEQYF
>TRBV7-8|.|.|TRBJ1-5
TGTGCCAGCAGCTTAGTCCTTTATCAGCCCCAGCATTTT
CASSLVLYQPQHF
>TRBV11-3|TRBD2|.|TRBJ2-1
TGTGCCAGCAGTCGACTAGCGGAGGGGAAGCAGTTCTTC
CASSRLAEGKQFF
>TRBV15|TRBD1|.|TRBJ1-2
TGTGCCACCAGCAGAGCGGACAGGGGAGCGAGCTACACCTTC
CATSRADRGASYTF
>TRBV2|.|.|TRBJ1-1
TGTGCCAGCAGTGGGTTGGAGGGGAACACTGAAGCTTTCTTT
CASSGLEGNTEAFF
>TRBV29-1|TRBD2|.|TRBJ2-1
TGCAGCGTGCGCCCTAGCGGGATACCTGGCGATGAGCAGTTCTTC
CSVRPSGIPGDEQFF
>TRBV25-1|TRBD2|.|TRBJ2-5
TGTGCCAGCAGCTCTCCGGGAGGCACGGGAGAGACCCAGTACTTC
CASSSPGGTGETQYF
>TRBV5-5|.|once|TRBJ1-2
TGTGCCAGCAGCTTCTGGGCAGAGCCTAACTATGGCTACACCTTC
CASSFWAEPNYGYTF
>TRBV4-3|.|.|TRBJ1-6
TGCGCCAGCAGCCAAGATCAAAACAATTCACCCCTCCACTTT
CASSQDQNNSPLHF
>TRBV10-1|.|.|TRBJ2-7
TGCGCCAGCAAGATGAGGTGCGAGCAGTACTTC
CASKMRCEQYF
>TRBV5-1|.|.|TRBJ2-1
TGCGCCAGCAGTCCGGACCTTTTTGGGGACAATGAGCAGTTCTTC
CASSPDLFGDNEQFF
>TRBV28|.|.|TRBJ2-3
TGTGCCAGCAGTTCAGGGAGTACAGATACGCAGTATTTT
CASSSGSTDTQYF
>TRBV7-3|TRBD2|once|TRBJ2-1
TGTGCCAGCAGCTTGGGACTAGCCGGGGTCGGGAATGAGCAGTTCTTC
CASSLGLAGVGNEQFF
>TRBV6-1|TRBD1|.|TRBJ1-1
TGTGCCAGCAGCCGACAGGGTGGGATTACTGAAGCTTTCTTT
CASSRQGGITEAFF
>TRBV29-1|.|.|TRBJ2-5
TGCAGCGTTGGTCTCAACGGAGGGGAGACCCAGTACTTC
CSVGLNGGETQYF
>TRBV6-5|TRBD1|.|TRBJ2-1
TGTGCCAGCACCCGCCCGGGACAGACAGGGAATGAGCAGTTCTTC
CASTRPGQTGNEQFF
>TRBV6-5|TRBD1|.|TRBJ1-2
TGTGCCAGCAGTCCGGACAGGGCGGGCTATGGCTACACCTTC
CASSPDRAGYGYTF
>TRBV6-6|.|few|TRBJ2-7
TGTGCCAGCAGTACAGGGCTAGCCGGCGAGCAGTACTTC
CASSTGLAGEQYF
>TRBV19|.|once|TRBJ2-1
TGTGCCAGTAGGACAGTCGGTGAGCAGTTCTTC
CASRTVGEQFF
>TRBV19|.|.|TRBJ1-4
TGTGCCAGTAGTATCGGTGTATCACCCGAAAAACTGTTTTTT
CASSIGVSPEKLFF
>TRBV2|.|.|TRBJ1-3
TGTGCCAGCAGTCGCGGGACGGTTGGAAACACCATATATTTT
CASSRGTVGNTIYF
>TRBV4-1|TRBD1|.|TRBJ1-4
TGCGCCAGCAGCCAGGAACCGGGACAGGGGAACGAAAAACTGTTTTTT
CASSQEPGQGNEKLFF
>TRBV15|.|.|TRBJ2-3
TGTGCCACCAGCAGAGCGCCGCCTCTAGCAGAGCGCACAGATACGCAGTATTTT
CATSRAPPLAERTDTQYF
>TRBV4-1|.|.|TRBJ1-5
TGCGCCAGCAGCCAAGATCAGGCTCAGCCCCAGCATTTT
CASSQDQAQPQHF
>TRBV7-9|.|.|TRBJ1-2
TGTGCCAGCAGCTTAGACTCCGTTGGCAGGTTCTATGGCTACACCTTC
CASSLDSVGRFYGYTF
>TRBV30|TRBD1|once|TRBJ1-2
TGTGCCCTATCCCTAAGACAGGGAATTGACGGCTACACCTTC
CALSLRQGIDGYTF
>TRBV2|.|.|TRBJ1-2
TGTGCCAGCAGTGAAGCTATCAGGGTTTATGGCTACACCTTC
CASSEAIRVYGYTF
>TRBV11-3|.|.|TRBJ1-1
TGTGCCAGCAGCTCGGGGCAGAAAACTAACACTGAAGCTTTCTTT
CASSSGQKTNTEAFF
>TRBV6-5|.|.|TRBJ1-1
TGTGCCAGCAGTTTACGGGGAGGGGACACTGAAGCTTTCTTT
CASSLRGGDTEAFF